This T cell receptor (beta chain) appears in the sequencing data of a study of blood T cell repertoires in COVID-19. In germline, CDR1 is MDHEN, CDR2 SYDVKM. This CDR3 is built from 12 residues. Participants were aged roughly 18 to 90 years from around 25 US areas. Measured with immunoSEQ multiplex PCR; TCRdb has only the in-frame clones, and not every one. This sample yields under 200,000 clones, of which 65% to 85% are seen a single time; 3.6% belongs to the top ten. V and J are TRBV28 and TRBJ2-1, with 8 bases aligning to TRBD2. This clonotype originated in a woman aged 50 to 60 in a cohort exposed to, infected with or recovered from COVID-19 (not recorded which). The sample consisted of PBMCs or T cells enriched from blood (not recorded which). The CDR3: CVSGSTYNEQFF. The DNA for the CDR3 is TGTGTAAGCGGGAGTACATACAATGAGCAGTTCTTC.